These T cell receptor beta chains were read from a single sample in a study of blood T cell repertoires in COVID-19. Using immunoSEQ multiplex PCR, the repertoire was profiled, and TCRdb retains in-frame clones only, with some absent. In the table there are about 200,000 clones, roughly 88% of which are singletons. The specimen sequenced was peripheral blood. These receptors originate from a man over 45 with active or convalescent COVID-19. Both conserved end residues are part of each CDR3. Fields, in order: V gene, J gene, CDR3 protein.

V gene: TRBV2
J gene: TRBJ1-4
CDR3 protein: CASSVGQGRREKLFF

V gene: TRBV28
J gene: TRBJ2-2
CDR3 protein: CASTAGAGVGGELFF

V gene: TRBV24-1
J gene: TRBJ2-5
CDR3 protein: CATSDPAGGTETQYF

V gene: TRBV5-1
J gene: TRBJ2-5
CDR3 protein: CASSLGTVQETQYF

V gene: TRBV5-1
J gene: TRBJ2-5
CDR3 protein: CASSGTDGETQYF

V gene: TRBV6-2/TRBV6-3
J gene: TRBJ1-1
CDR3 protein: CASSYRQIMNTEAFF

V gene: TRBV11-2
J gene: TRBJ2-5
CDR3 protein: CASSLGTSGGARETQYF

V gene: TRBV4-1
J gene: TRBJ2-7
CDR3 protein: CASSPGGGRGATYEQYF

V gene: TRBV7-9
J gene: TRBJ2-7
CDR3 protein: CASSLGSGGSYEQYF

V gene: TRBV18
J gene: TRBJ1-1
CDR3 protein: CASSPSGNTEAFF

V gene: TRBV5-1
J gene: TRBJ2-3
CDR3 protein: CASSSLAGAEYTQYF

V gene: TRBV6-2/TRBV6-3
J gene: TRBJ2-3
CDR3 protein: CASSWGPSTDTQYF

V gene: TRBV4-1
J gene: TRBJ1-5
CDR3 protein: CASSQHEAGGHQPQHF

V gene: TRBV5-6
J gene: TRBJ2-1
CDR3 protein: CASSAGGPSGVYYNEQFF

V gene: TRBV13
J gene: TRBJ1-3
CDR3 protein: CASSANDRGNTIYF

V gene: TRBV6-6
J gene: TRBJ1-2
CDR3 protein: CAIRAGADYGYTF

V gene: TRBV25-1
J gene: TRBJ1-3
CDR3 protein: CASSEFTGDSGNTIYF

V gene: TRBV5-4
J gene: TRBJ2-1
CDR3 protein: CASSLGTSGRFSYNEQFF

V gene: TRBV7-9
J gene: TRBJ1-4
CDR3 protein: CASSFPPTNEKLFF

V gene: TRBV19
J gene: TRBJ1-5
CDR3 protein: CASSIAGALFSNQPQHF

V gene: TRBV7-8
J gene: TRBJ2-3
CDR3 protein: CASSARLAGNTDTQYF

V gene: TRBV10-2
J gene: TRBJ1-6
CDR3 protein: CASSAGDSPLHF

V gene: TRBV6-6
J gene: TRBJ1-4
CDR3 protein: CASSPRAPKWEKLFF

V gene: TRBV18
J gene: TRBJ2-5
CDR3 protein: CASSPIAGTGGLEETQYF

V gene: TRBV5-1
J gene: TRBJ2-3
CDR3 protein: CASSLLPGLAETNTDTQYF

V gene: TRBV30
J gene: TRBJ2-7
CDR3 protein: CAWSSGGYEQYF

V gene: TRBV27
J gene: TRBJ1-6
CDR3 protein: CASSQQGFNSPLHF